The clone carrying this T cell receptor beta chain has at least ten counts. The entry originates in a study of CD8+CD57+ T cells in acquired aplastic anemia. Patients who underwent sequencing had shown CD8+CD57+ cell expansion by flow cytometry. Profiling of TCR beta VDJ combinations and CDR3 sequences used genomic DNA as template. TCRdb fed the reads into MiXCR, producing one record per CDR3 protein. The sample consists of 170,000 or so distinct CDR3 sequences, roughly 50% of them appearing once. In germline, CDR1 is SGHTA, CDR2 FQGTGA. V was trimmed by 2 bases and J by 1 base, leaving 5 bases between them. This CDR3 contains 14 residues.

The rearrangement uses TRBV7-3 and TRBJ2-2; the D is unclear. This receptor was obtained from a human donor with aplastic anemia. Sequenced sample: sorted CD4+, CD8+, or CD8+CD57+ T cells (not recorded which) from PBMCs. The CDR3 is CASSLGRNTGELFF. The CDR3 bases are TGTGCCAGCAGCTTAGGGCGGAACACCGGGGAGCTGTTTTTT.